A selection of T cell receptor beta chains follows, all from one sample in a study of blood T cell repertoires in COVID-19. Generated by immunoSEQ multiplex PCR, the TCRdb table keeps only in-frame clones and is missing some. The data contain under 150,000 clones, 85% of them singletons. The sample was peripheral blood. All receptors come from a human donor in a cohort sampled during active COVID-19. Each CDR3 is given with its conserved first and last residue. The D gene is left open where the match is weak. Some rows mark clone size as missing; the rest say once, few, many or name a class of expanded clone.

CDR3: CASSPDRSYEQYF; DNA: TGTGCCAGCAGCCCTGACAGGTCCTACGAGCAGTACTTC; J: TRBJ2-7; V: TRBV7-2; D: NA; size: NA
CDR3: CASRGGGGELFF; DNA: TGTGCCAGCAGAGGGGGGGGCGGGGAGCTGTTTTTT; J: TRBJ2-2; V: TRBV7-2; D: NA; size: NA
CDR3: CASSLGQSSNQPQHF; DNA: TGTGCCAGCAGCTTAGGACAGAGTAGCAATCAGCCCCAGCATTTT; J: TRBJ1-5; V: TRBV7-9; D: NA; size: NA
CDR3: CASRGQAATNEKLFF; DNA: TGTGCCAGTCGAGGGCAGGCCGCAACTAATGAAAAACTGTTTTTT; J: TRBJ1-4; V: TRBV19; D: NA; size: NA
CDR3: CASSLEYTGGNFAGNTIYF; DNA: TGTGCCAGCAGCTTAGAGTACACAGGGGGCAACTTCGCCGGAAACACCATATATTTT; J: TRBJ1-3; V: TRBV7-4; D: TRBD1; size: once
CDR3: CASSFGTVFNTIYF; DNA: TGTGCCAGCAGCTTCGGGACAGTTTTTAACACCATATATTTT; J: TRBJ1-3; V: TRBV7-9; D: TRBD1; size: NA
CDR3: CASSLLAGSSYNEQFF; DNA: TGTGCCAGCAGCCTACTAGCGGGGAGCTCCTACAATGAGCAGTTCTTC; J: TRBJ2-1; V: TRBV11-2; D: TRBD2; size: NA
CDR3: CASSQTGVENIQYF; DNA: TGTGCCAGCAGCCAAACAGGGGTGGAAAACATTCAGTACTTC; J: TRBJ2-4; V: TRBV3-1/TRBV3-2; D: TRBD1; size: once
CDR3: CASSLVADQPQHF; DNA: TGTGCCAGCAGCTTAGTTGCAGATCAGCCCCAGCATTTT; J: TRBJ1-5; V: TRBV7-2; D: NA; size: NA
CDR3: CASSQDSREAFF; DNA: TGCGCCAGCAGCCAAGATTCCAGGGAAGCTTTCTTT; J: TRBJ1-1; V: TRBV4-1; D: NA; size: NA
CDR3: CAISEGDRNIYEQYF; DNA: TGTGCCATCAGTGAAGGGGACAGGAACATCTACGAGCAGTACTTC; J: TRBJ2-7; V: TRBV10-3; D: TRBD1; size: many
CDR3: CASSQVPGTSGAYEQYF; DNA: TGTGCCAGCAGCCAAGTCCCCGGGACTAGCGGAGCCTACGAGCAGTACTTC; J: TRBJ2-7; V: TRBV4-2; D: TRBD2; size: NA
CDR3: CASSLDFGFYGYTF; DNA: TGCGCCAGCAGCTTGGATTTCGGGTTCTATGGCTACACCTTC; J: TRBJ1-2; V: TRBV5-1; D: NA; size: NA
CDR3: CASSQDIGVHGYTF; DNA: TGTGCCAGCAGCCAAGATATCGGGGTTCATGGCTACACCTTC; J: TRBJ1-2; V: TRBV3-1/TRBV3-2; D: NA; size: NA
CDR3: CASTTEGALSNQPQHF; DNA: TGTGCCAGCACCACGGAGGGGGCTCTTAGCAATCAGCCCCAGCATTTT; J: TRBJ1-5; V: TRBV7-8; D: TRBD1; size: few
CDR3: CASSLTRTSGGRVEQFF; DNA: TGTGCCAGCAGCTTAACGAGAACAAGCGGGGGCCGGGTTGAGCAGTTCTTC; J: TRBJ2-1; V: TRBV7-3; D: TRBD2; size: NA
CDR3: CASSLRLAGYEQYF; DNA: TGTGCCAGCAGCTTAAGGCTAGCGGGGTACGAGCAGTACTTC; J: TRBJ2-7; V: TRBV7-2; D: TRBD2; size: NA
CDR3: CASSYRTGWEPQHF; DNA: TGTGCCAGCAGTTACCGGACAGGGTGGGAGCCCCAGCATTTT; J: TRBJ1-5; V: TRBV6-5; D: TRBD1; size: NA
CDR3: CASRSEVRAGTNSPLHF; DNA: TGTGCCAGCAGGTCTGAGGTCAGGGCTGGAACTAATTCACCCCTCCACTTT; J: TRBJ1-6; V: TRBV21-1; D: NA; size: NA
CDR3: CASSAPRDRGGTGELFF; DNA: TGTGCCAGCAGTGCCCCCCGGGACAGGGGTGGCACCGGGGAGCTGTTTTTT; J: TRBJ2-2; V: TRBV25-1; D: TRBD1; size: NA
CDR3: CASSSTGGSTEAFF; DNA: TGTGCCAGCTCATCGACAGGTGGGAGCACTGAAGCTTTCTTT; J: TRBJ1-1; V: TRBV18; D: NA; size: NA
CDR3: CAWHIPDSLNTEAFF; DNA: TGTGCCTGGCACATCCCGGACAGCCTGAACACTGAAGCTTTCTTT; J: TRBJ1-1; V: TRBV30; D: NA; size: NA
CDR3: CASSKDGREADNQPQHF; DNA: TGTGCCAGCAGCAAAGATGGGAGGGAGGCAGACAATCAGCCCCAGCATTTT; J: TRBJ1-5; V: TRBV21-1; D: NA; size: NA
CDR3: CASSGGYEQYF; DNA: TGTGCCAGCAGCGGGGGCTACGAGCAGTACTTC; J: TRBJ2-7; V: TRBV6-6; D: NA; size: few
CDR3: CASSEGQGAHGYTF; DNA: TGTGCCAGCAGTGAAGGGCAGGGGGCCCATGGCTACACCTTC; J: TRBJ1-2; V: TRBV6-1; D: TRBD1; size: NA
CDR3: CASSLQEYGYTF; DNA: TGTGCCAGCAGCTTACAGGAGTATGGCTACACCTTC; J: TRBJ1-2; V: TRBV5-4; D: NA; size: NA
CDR3: CASSSLRDRADGYTF; DNA: TGTGCCAGCAGCTCACTCCGGGACAGGGCGGATGGCTACACCTTC; J: TRBJ1-2; V: TRBV11-2; D: TRBD1; size: NA
CDR3: CASSLDGRGDYGYTF; DNA: TGTGCCAGCAGCTTGGACGGCCGGGGGGACTATGGCTACACCTTC; J: TRBJ1-2; V: TRBV5-4; D: NA; size: NA
CDR3: CASSWADTQYF; DNA: TGTGCCAGCAGCTGGGCCGATACGCAGTATTTT; J: TRBJ2-3; V: TRBV5-6; D: NA; size: once
CDR3: CASSRGGAQETQYF; DNA: TGTGCCAGCAGCCGAGGGGGGGCGCAAGAGACCCAGTACTTC; J: TRBJ2-5; V: TRBV27; D: NA; size: NA
CDR3: CASSQEPAYNEQFF; DNA: TGCGCCAGCAGCCAAGAACCAGCCTACAATGAGCAGTTCTTC; J: TRBJ2-1; V: TRBV4-3; D: NA; size: NA
CDR3: CASRGRDEAFF; DNA: TGTGCCAGCAGGGGGCGTGATGAAGCTTTCTTT; J: TRBJ1-1; V: TRBV12-3/TRBV12-4; D: NA; size: NA
CDR3: CASSLYRGNSPLHF; DNA: TGTGCCAGCAGCTTGTACAGGGGCAATTCACCCCTCCACTTT; J: TRBJ1-6; V: TRBV5-4; D: TRBD1; size: few
CDR3: CASKPGGSQPQHF; DNA: TGTGCCAGCAAACCAGGGGGAAGTCAGCCCCAGCATTTT; J: TRBJ1-5; V: TRBV6-5; D: TRBD1; size: NA
CDR3: CASSLGSVGTDTQYF; DNA: TGTGCCAGCAGCTTAGGATCGGTCGGCACAGATACGCAGTATTTT; J: TRBJ2-3; V: TRBV7-9; D: NA; size: NA
CDR3: CASSLVTVTGTGAYEQYF; DNA: TGTGCCAGCAGCTTAGTCACAGTTACCGGGACAGGGGCCTACGAGCAGTACTTC; J: TRBJ2-7; V: TRBV11-2; D: TRBD1; size: NA
CDR3: CASSPTSQLFTDTQYF; DNA: TGTGCCAGTAGTCCGACTAGCCAACTATTCACAGATACGCAGTATTTT; J: TRBJ2-3; V: TRBV19; D: TRBD2; size: NA
CDR3: CASSSQGTNTGELFF; DNA: TGTGCCAGCTCAAGTCAGGGAACGAACACCGGGGAGCTGTTTTTT; J: TRBJ2-2; V: TRBV18; D: NA; size: once
CDR3: CASISEETQYF; DNA: TGCGCCAGCATTAGCGAGGAGACCCAGTACTTC; J: TRBJ2-5; V: TRBV5-1; D: NA; size: NA
CDR3: CASSDRALGEQYF; DNA: TGTGCCAGCAGTGACAGGGCCCTCGGCGAGCAGTACTTC; J: TRBJ2-7; V: TRBV2; D: NA; size: NA
CDR3: CASSTTGALEKLFF; DNA: TGTGCCAGTAGTACGACAGGGGCATTAGAAAAACTGTTTTTT; J: TRBJ1-4; V: TRBV19; D: TRBD1; size: few
CDR3: CASRPQVGNTEAFF; DNA: TGTGCCAGCAGGCCCCAGGTGGGGAACACTGAAGCTTTCTTT; J: TRBJ1-1; V: TRBV6-5; D: NA; size: once
CDR3: CASKSARGGKDTQYF; DNA: TGTGCCAGCAAAAGCGCACGGGGGGGCAAGGATACGCAGTATTTT; J: TRBJ2-3; V: TRBV5-4; D: TRBD2; size: NA
CDR3: CSVLTDTYGYTF; DNA: TGCAGCGTCCTGACAGATACGTATGGCTACACCTTC; J: TRBJ1-2; V: TRBV29-1; D: NA; size: NA
CDR3: CASSVTSGAAGYNEQFF; DNA: TGCGCCAGCAGTGTTACTAGCGGGGCCGCAGGCTACAATGAGCAGTTCTTC; J: TRBJ2-1; V: TRBV10-2; D: TRBD2; size: NA
CDR3: CASSLGSRGRVNTEAFF; DNA: TGTGCCAGCAGCTTAGGTAGCAGGGGGCGGGTGAACACTGAAGCTTTCTTT; J: TRBJ1-1; V: TRBV7-2; D: TRBD1; size: NA
CDR3: CASSLGDSLYNEQFF; DNA: TGTGCCAGCAGCTTGGGGGACTCCCTATACAATGAGCAGTTCTTC; J: TRBJ2-1; V: TRBV7-6; D: NA; size: NA
CDR3: CASSPGTGGGYGYTF; DNA: TGCGCCAGCAGCCCCGGGACAGGGGGCGGCTATGGCTACACCTTC; J: TRBJ1-2; V: TRBV5-1; D: TRBD1; size: NA
CDR3: CATSRDVYSNQPQHF; DNA: TGTGCCACCAGCAGAGACGTATATAGCAATCAGCCCCAGCATTTT; J: TRBJ1-5; V: TRBV15; D: NA; size: NA
CDR3: CASTYGTGSPEQYF; DNA: TGTGCCAGCACTTACGGGACAGGGAGTCCCGAGCAGTACTTC; J: TRBJ2-7; V: TRBV6-5; D: TRBD1; size: few
CDR3: CSVLLSYEQYF; DNA: TGCAGCGTCTTACTCTCCTACGAGCAGTACTTC; J: TRBJ2-7; V: TRBV29-1; D: NA; size: NA
CDR3: CASSIDPLITDEQFF; DNA: TGTGCCAGTAGTATAGATCCCCTAATCACGGATGAGCAGTTCTTC; J: TRBJ2-1; V: TRBV19; D: NA; size: NA
CDR3: CASSNFGSNQPQHF; DNA: TGTGCCAGCAGCAACTTCGGGAGCAATCAGCCCCAGCATTTT; J: TRBJ1-5; V: TRBV21-1; D: NA; size: NA
CDR3: CASSLGQGRSSYNEQFF; DNA: TGTGCCAGCAGCTTGGGCCAAGGTCGTAGCTCCTACAATGAGCAGTTCTTC; J: TRBJ2-1; V: TRBV7-7; D: NA; size: NA
CDR3: CASSSPDEQYF; DNA: TGTGCCAGCAGCTCACCGGACGAGCAGTACTTC; J: TRBJ2-7; V: TRBV5-6; D: NA; size: NA